A selection of T cell receptor beta chains follows, all from one sample in a study of T-cell memory formation after mild COVID-19. TCRdb independently ran MiXCR on the 5' RACE reads; one entry per CDR3 protein. In the table there are about 440,000 distinct CDR3 sequences, 20% of which are singletons. Sequenced sample: PBMCs or a T cell subset sorted from them (not recorded which). These receptors originate from an adult woman who had mild COVID-19 (a few samples of this study predate the infection). Cell type and time point are not known. Both conserved end residues are part of each CDR3. Fields, in order: J gene, V gene, clone size, D gene, CDR3 length, CDR3 protein, CDR3 DNA. D genes are given only for firm matches. Expanded clones get a size class; other rows say once, few or many, or leave the size out.

TRBJ2-7	TRBV6-5	-	TRBD1	14	CASSSGTGYHEQYF	TGTGCCAGCAGTTCCGGGACAGGGTATCACGAGCAGTACTTC
TRBJ2-1	TRBV7-9	few	TRBD2	13	CASSLGSGSEQFF	TGTGCCAGCAGCTTAGGGAGCGGGAGTGAGCAGTTCTTC
TRBJ1-5	TRBV3-1	-	-	13	CASSWDTRQPQHF	TGTGCCAGCAGCTGGGACACGCGGCAGCCCCAGCATTTT
TRBJ1-1	TRBV19	-	-	12	CASSESNTEAFF	TGTGCCAGTAGTGAGTCTAACACTGAAGCTTTCTTT
TRBJ2-2	TRBV7-9	-	-	14	CASSHPSGAGELFF	TGTGCCAGCAGCCATCCCTCCGGGGCCGGGGAGCTGTTTTTT
TRBJ2-2	TRBV7-3	few	TRBD2	16	CASSFFGGARTGELFF	TGTGCCAGCAGCTTTTTCGGGGGGGCGCGAACCGGGGAGCTGTTTTTT
TRBJ1-1	TRBV7-9	once	-	15	CASSSLQGPNTEAFF	TGTGCCAGCAGCTCATTACAGGGACCGAACACTGAAGCTTTCTTT
TRBJ2-4	TRBV4-1	-	-	15	CASSQPNNDRNIQYF	TGCGCCAGCAGCCAACCCAATAACGACAGGAACATTCAGTACTTC
TRBJ2-3	TRBV7-8	few	TRBD2	16	CASSLGNGRAPDTQYF	TGTGCCAGCAGCTTAGGAAACGGGAGGGCCCCAGATACGCAGTATTTT
TRBJ1-1	TRBV20-1	-	-	13	CSARGNRDTEAFF	TGCAGTGCTAGGGGCAACAGGGACACTGAAGCTTTCTTT
TRBJ2-1	TRBV5-5	few	TRBD2	18	CASSLGPSSGGSYNEQFF	TGTGCCAGCAGCTTGGGACCCTCCAGCGGGGGCTCCTACAATGAGCAGTTCTTC
TRBJ2-1	TRBV5-1	-	TRBD2	13	CASRGSGGDEQFF	TGCGCCAGCCGGGGGAGCGGGGGAGATGAGCAGTTCTTC
TRBJ1-2	TRBV28	-	-	14	CASSYRGRNYGYTF	TGTGCCAGCAGTTATAGGGGCCGTAACTATGGCTACACCTTC
TRBJ1-1	TRBV5-4	few	-	16	CASSLASGGLDTEAFF	TGTGCCAGCAGCTTGGCCTCAGGAGGATTGGACACTGAAGCTTTCTTT
TRBJ2-4	TRBV13	-	-	13	CASSLADFKVQYF	TGTGCCAGCAGCTTAGCGGACTTCAAGGTTCAGTACTTC
TRBJ2-5	TRBV12-3/TRBV12-4	-	-	14	CASSSNREQETQYF	TGTGCCAGCAGTTCAAACCGGGAACAAGAGACCCAGTACTTC
TRBJ2-7	TRBV5-1	few	-	13	CASSLEYGHEQYF	TGCGCCAGCAGCTTGGAATATGGGCACGAGCAGTACTTC
TRBJ2-6	TRBV12-3/TRBV12-4	-	-	12	CASLSWANVLTF	TGTGCCAGCCTCTCCTGGGCCAACGTCCTGACTTTC